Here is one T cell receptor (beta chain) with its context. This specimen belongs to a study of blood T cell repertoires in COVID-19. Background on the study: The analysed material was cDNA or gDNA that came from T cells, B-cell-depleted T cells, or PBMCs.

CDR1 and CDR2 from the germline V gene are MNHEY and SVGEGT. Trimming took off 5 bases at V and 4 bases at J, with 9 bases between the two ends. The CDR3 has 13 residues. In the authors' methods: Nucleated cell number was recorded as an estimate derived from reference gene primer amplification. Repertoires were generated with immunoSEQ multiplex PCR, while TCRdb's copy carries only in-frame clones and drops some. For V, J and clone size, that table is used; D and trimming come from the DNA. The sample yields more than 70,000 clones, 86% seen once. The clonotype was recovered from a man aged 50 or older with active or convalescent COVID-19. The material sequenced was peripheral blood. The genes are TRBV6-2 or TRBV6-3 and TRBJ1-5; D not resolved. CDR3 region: CASSRLANQPQHF. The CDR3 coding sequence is TGTGCCAGCAGTCGGTTAGCAAATCAGCCCCAGCATTTT.